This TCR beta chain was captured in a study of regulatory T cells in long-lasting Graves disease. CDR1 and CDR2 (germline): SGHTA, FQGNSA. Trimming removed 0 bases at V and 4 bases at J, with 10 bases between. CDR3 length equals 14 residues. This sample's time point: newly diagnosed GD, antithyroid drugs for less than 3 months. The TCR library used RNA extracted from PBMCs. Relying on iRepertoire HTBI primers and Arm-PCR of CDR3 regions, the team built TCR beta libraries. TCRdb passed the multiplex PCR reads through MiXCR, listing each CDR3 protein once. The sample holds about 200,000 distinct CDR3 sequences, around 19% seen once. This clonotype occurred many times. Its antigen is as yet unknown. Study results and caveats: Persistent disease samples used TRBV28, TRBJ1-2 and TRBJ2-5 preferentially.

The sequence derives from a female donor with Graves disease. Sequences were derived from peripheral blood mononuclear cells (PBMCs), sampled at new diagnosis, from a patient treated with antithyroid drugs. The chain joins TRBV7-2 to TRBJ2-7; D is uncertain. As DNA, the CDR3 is TGTGCCAGCAGCTTAGCGATGGCAGTGTACGAGCAGTACTTC. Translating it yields CASSLAMAVYEQYF.